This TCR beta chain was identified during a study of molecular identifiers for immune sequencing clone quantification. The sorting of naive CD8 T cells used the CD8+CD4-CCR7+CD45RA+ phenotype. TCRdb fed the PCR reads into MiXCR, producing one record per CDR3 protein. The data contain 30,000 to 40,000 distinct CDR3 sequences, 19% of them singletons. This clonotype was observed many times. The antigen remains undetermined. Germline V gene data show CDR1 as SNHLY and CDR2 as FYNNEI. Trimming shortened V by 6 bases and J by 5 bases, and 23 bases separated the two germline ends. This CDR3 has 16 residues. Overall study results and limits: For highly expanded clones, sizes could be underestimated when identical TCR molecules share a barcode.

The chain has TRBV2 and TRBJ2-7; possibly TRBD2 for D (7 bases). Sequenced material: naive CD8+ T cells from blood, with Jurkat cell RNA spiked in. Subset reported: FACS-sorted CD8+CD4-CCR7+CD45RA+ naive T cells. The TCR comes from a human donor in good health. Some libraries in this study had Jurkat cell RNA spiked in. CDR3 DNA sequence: TGTGCCAGCAGCCCCTGGGGGGGGGGCAGCGGTCACGAGCAGTACTTC. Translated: CASSPWGGGSGHEQYF.